The 25 T cell receptor beta chains below all came from one sample that was sequenced in a study of blood T cell repertoires in COVID-19. Libraries were prepared by immunoSEQ multiplex PCR; TCRdb keeps only in-frame clonotypes and omits some of them. The repertoire consists of approximately 350,000 clones, with approximately 86% occurring once and the leading ten covering just over 7%. Sequencing was carried out using peripheral blood. The receptor set was obtained from a woman aged 55-70 years with COVID-19, enrolled during active disease.

The rearrangement joins TRBV19 to TRBJ1-5, with TRBD1 matching 7 bases. The CDR3 contains 14 residues. V was clipped by 5 bases and J by 4 bases; unmatched bases: 5. Germline V CDR1 and CDR2: LNHDA, SQIVND (reference sequence). CDR3 coding DNA: TGTGCCAGTAGTGCTATACAGGGGAATCAGCCCCAGCATTTT. Amino acid sequence: CASSAIQGNQPQHF.

V gene TRBV7-2 combines with J gene TRBJ1-2, with 10 bases aligning to TRBD1. CDR3 size: 14 residues. CDR1 SGHTA and CDR2 FQGNSA come from the germline V gene. Trimming took 7 bases from V and 8 from J; bases not matched to a gene: 10. CDR3 DNA: TGTGCCAGCATTCACGACAGGGGGCGCGAGGGCTACACCTTC. Translated: CASIHDRGREGYTF.

The chain combines TRBV5-8 with TRBJ2-5, with 12 bases that match TRBD2. There are 17 residues in the CDR3. CDR1 is SGHTS and CDR2 is YDEGEE in the germline V gene. Losses at the gene ends were 4 bases for V and 1 base for J; bases not matched to a gene: 8. The CDR3 reads CASSQGRLAGAQETQYF. The DNA for the CDR3 is TGTGCCAGCAGCCAAGGGAGACTAGCGGGGGCCCAAGAGACCCAGTACTTC.

V usage is TRBV4-2 and J usage is TRBJ2-3; TRBD1 matches at 7 bases. CDR1 and CDR2 (germline): LGHNA, YNFKEQ. The trim removed 2 bases at V and 4 bases at J, leaving 6 bases unmatched. The CDR3 has 15 amino acids. The CDR3 nucleotides are TGTGCCAGCAGCCAAAGACAGGGCTCTCCAGATACGCAGTATTTT. It yields the protein CASSQRQGSPDTQYF.

The genes are TRBV11-3 and TRBJ1-1; no reliable D call. Germline V gives CDR1 SGHNT, CDR2 YENEEA. This CDR3 spans 11 amino acids. The V gene lost 3 bases and the J gene lost 11 bases, with 10 bases spanning the gap. As DNA, the CDR3 is TGTGCCAGCAGCTTTTCAGGTGGGGCTTTCTTT. This codes for CASSFSGGAFF.

In this sample, this clone turned up many times. V and J are TRBV27 and TRBJ2-7; 11 bases agree with TRBD2. Germline values: CDR1 MNHEY, CDR2 SMNVEV (reference sequence). The CDR3 is 15 amino acids. The junction had 6 bases not matched to a gene; V was cut back by 3 bases and J by 5 bases. In nucleotides, the CDR3 is TGTGCCAGCAGTTTTGTTAGCGGGGGGGCCCACGAGCAGTACTTC. Its translation is CASSFVSGGAHEQYF.

This chain links TRBV18 with TRBJ2-7; D perhaps matches TRBD1 (6 bases). Germline CDR1 is KGHSH and CDR2 is LQKENI. The CDR3 extends over 13 amino acids. V lost 3 bases to trimming and J lost 6 bases, with 12 bases between them. For the CDR3, the DNA is TGTGCCAGCTCACCGAACAGGGATGGCGAGCAGTACTTC. It specifies CASSPNRDGEQYF. Full variable domain (remainder filled in from reference TRBV18 and TRBJ2-7): NAGVMQNPRHLVRRRGQEARLRCSPMKGHSHVYWYRQLPEEGLKFMVYLQKENIIDESGMPKERFSAEFPKEGPSILRIQQVVRGDSAAYFCASSPNRDGEQYFGPGTRLTVT.

The V call is TRBV2, the J call TRBJ1-2; a weak D match, TRBD1 (6 bases). The CDR3 totals 15 residues. CDR1 is SNHLY and CDR2 is FYNNEI in the germline V gene. The V gene lost 5 bases and the J gene lost 8 bases, with 21 bases spanning the gap. CDR3 sequence: CASSPPPGVVDGYTF. DNA for the CDR3: TGTGCCAGCAGTCCACCCCCAGGGGTTGTAGACGGCTACACCTTC.

The chain recombines TRBV7-9 with TRBJ1-2, with 8 bases identical to TRBD1. The CDR3 totals 15 residues. The V and J ends lost 4 bases and 7 bases, in that order; junction bases with no gene match: 11. Germline-derived CDR1 and CDR2 are SEHNR and FQNEAQ (reference sequence). CDR3 nucleotides: TGTGCCAGCAGCTCACTCGGACAGGGTGGAAGTGGCTACACCTTC. This sequence encodes CASSSLGQGGSGYTF.

The genes are TRBV6-1 and TRBJ2-7, with 7 bases identical to TRBD1. V was clipped by 3 bases and J by 2 bases; unmatched bases: 1. Germline CDR1 and CDR2: MNHNS and SASEGT. The CDR3 totals 13 residues. The CDR3 DNA follows: TGTGCCAGCAGTGACACAGGGGCCTACGAGCAGTACTTC. Its translation is CASSDTGAYEQYF.

The V gene is TRBV5-5, the J gene TRBJ1-2; TRBD1 matches 7 bases. The V and J ends lost 0 bases and 5 bases, in that order; junction bases with no gene match: 7. Germline loops: CDR1 SGHKS, CDR2 YYEKEE (reference sequence). The CDR3 is 15 residues long. In nucleotides, the CDR3 is TGTGCCAGCAGCTTGGGGTCAGGGGGATGGTATGGCTACACCTTC. Its translation: CASSLGSGGWYGYTF.

The chain links TRBV19 to TRBJ2-7, with TRBD1 identical over 10 bases. The CDR3 extends over 14 amino acids. Looked up from germline, CDR1 is LNHDA and CDR2 is SQIVND (reference sequence). J lost 6 bases, V lost 1 base, and 3 bases had no gene match. CDR3 region: CASSIGQGAVEQYF. CDR3 bases: TGTGCCAGTAGTATAGGACAGGGGGCAGTCGAGCAGTACTTC.

The chain uses TRBV11-2 and TRBJ1-1; weak D call: TRBD1 (6 bases). The CDR3 sequence is 15 residues long. The germline V gene encodes CDR1 SGHAT and CDR2 FQNNGV. V was shortened by 3 bases and J by 2 bases, with 13 bases between the two germline ends. The CDR3 nucleotides are TGTGCCAGCAGCTTCACAGGGAACAGCAACACTGAAGCTTTCTTT. Translated, it gives CASSFTGNSNTEAFF.

J is TRBJ1-3 and V is TRBV9; no clear D gene. The CDR3 spans 14 residues. Trimming stripped 0 bases from V and 4 bases from J, with 8 bases between. Per the germline V gene, CDR1 is SGDLS and CDR2 is YYNGEE. The DNA for the CDR3 is TGTGCCAGCAGCGTAGCTACCCAAGGAAACACCATATATTTT. It translates to CASSVATQGNTIYF.

The chain employs TRBV7-8 and TRBJ2-1, with a tentative D call TRBD2 (5 bases). Trimming left V 5 bases short and J 9 bases short, with 11 bases between. The CDR3 is 12 amino acids. CDR1 is SGHVS, CDR2 FQNEAQ, per germline. The CDR3 coding sequence is TGTGCCAGCAGCCTCTATGGAGGTGAGCAGTTCTTC. Its translation is CASSLYGGEQFF. Variable domain in full (rest from reference TRBV7-8 and TRBJ2-1): GAGVSQSPRYKVAKRGQDVALRCDPISGHVSLFWYQQALGQGPEFLTYFQNEAQLDKSGLPSDRFFAERPEGSVSTLKIQRTQQEDSAVYLCASSLYGGEQFFGPGTRLTVL.

The rearrangement joins TRBV24-1 to TRBJ2-1; 8 nucleotides line up with TRBD1. CDR1 is KGHDR, CDR2 SFDVKD, per germline. CDR3 length: 13 amino acids. V lost 3 bases and J lost 8; bases outside the gene matches: 2. In DNA, the CDR3 is TGTGCCACCAGTGATGGACAGGGCCATGAGCAGTTCTTC. Protein: CATSDGQGHEQFF.

There are a few counts of this clone. J is TRBJ1-2 and V is TRBV6-6, with 10 bases fitting TRBD1. Germline V CDR1 and CDR2: MNHNY, SVGAGI (reference sequence). The CDR3 runs 16 residues. The trim removed 5 bases at V and 7 bases at J, leaving 13 bases unmatched. CDR3 sequence (DNA): TGTGCCAGCAGTCCCCAAGGGACAGGGGTTAAGTTTGGCTACACCTTC. As protein: CASSPQGTGVKFGYTF.

V gene TRBV7-9 combines with J gene TRBJ2-6; TRBD1 matches 9 bases. Losses at the gene ends were 5 bases for V and 2 bases for J; bases not matched to a gene: 4. Germline lookup yields CDR1 SEHNR and CDR2 FQNEAQ (reference sequence). The CDR3 is 16 amino acids. CDR3 coding DNA: TGTGCCAGCAGCGGCGGGACAGGGCCTGGGGCCAACGTCCTGACTTTC. Amino acids: CASSGGTGPGANVLTF.

The table lists this clone with a count of one. The J gene is TRBJ1-2, the V gene TRBV12-3 or TRBV12-4; D gene uncertain. Deletions cut 10 bases from V and 11 bases from J, with 23 bases between. The CDR3 is 13 amino acids. Here the CDR3 reads CATQVRAPSWYTF. For the CDR3, the DNA is TGTGCCACCCAAGTGCGGGCCCCAAGTTGGTACACCTTC.

The gene calls are TRBV7-9 and TRBJ2-7; TRBD1 matches at 7 bases. The ends lost 7 bases at V and 2 bases at J; junction bases unmatched: 5. The CDR3 covers 13 residues. Germline V CDR1 and CDR2: SEHNR, FQNEAQ (reference sequence). CDR3 bases: TGTGCCAGCACCCCGGGACAGACCTACGAGCAGTACTTC. The encoded protein is CASTPGQTYEQYF.

V gene TRBV25-1 combines with J gene TRBJ1-2, with 7 nucleotides matching TRBD1. Per germline, CDR1 MGHDK and CDR2 SYGVNS. The J segment lost 8 bases and the V segment lost 8 bases, leaving 11 bases of the junction unmatched. The CDR3 contains 13 residues. The CDR3 protein is CASRQGKGGGYTF. CDR3 bases: TGTGCCAGCCGACAGGGAAAGGGGGGCGGCTACACCTTC.

This chain uses TRBV4-1 with TRBJ1-3; D is possibly TRBD1 (6 bases). Germline V gene lookup returns CDR1 MGHRA and CDR2 YSYEKL. This CDR3 is built from 17 residues. With 0 bases removed from V and 0 bases from J, the gap between germline ends came to 12 bases. CDR3 sequence: CASSQDQGSDSGNTIYF. The CDR3 DNA reads TGCGCCAGCAGCCAAGACCAGGGGTCAGACTCTGGAAACACCATATATTTT.

The J gene is TRBJ2-1, the V gene TRBV19, with D unresolved. V lost 1 base and J lost 7, with 8 bases in between. CDR3 length: 13 amino acids. The germline V gene encodes CDR1 LNHDA and CDR2 SQIVND (reference sequence). The DNA of the CDR3 is TGTGCCAGTAGTATAGTGCCAGGAAATGAGCAGTTCTTC. This sequence encodes CASSIVPGNEQFF. The full variable domain, rest sourced from reference TRBV19 and TRBJ2-1, is DGGITQSPKYLFRKEGQNVTLSCEQNLNHDAMYWYRQDPGQGLRLIYYSQIVNDFQKGDIAEGYSVSREKKESFPLTVTSAQKNPTAFYLCASSIVPGNEQFFGPGTRLTVL.

This rearrangement joins TRBV11-3 to TRBJ1-1; tentative D call: TRBD1 (6 bases). CDR3 size: 14 residues. V dropped 1 base and J dropped 5 bases, with 11 bases sitting between them. The germline V gene encodes CDR1 SGHNT and CDR2 YENEEA. As DNA, the CDR3 is TGTGCCAGCAGCTTAGGCCAGGGGATAACTGAAGCTTTCTTT. Its protein product is CASSLGQGITEAFF.

The rearrangement uses TRBV12-5 and TRBJ1-6; D not resolved. There are 18 residues in the CDR3. Germline lookup yields CDR1 LGHNT and CDR2 FRNRAP. V lost 0 bases, J lost 0 bases, and 12 bases lay in between. CDR3 amino acids: CASGLVPNGDSYNSPLHF. In nucleotides, the CDR3 is TGTGCTAGTGGTTTGGTACCCAACGGGGACTCCTATAATTCACCCCTCCACTTT.